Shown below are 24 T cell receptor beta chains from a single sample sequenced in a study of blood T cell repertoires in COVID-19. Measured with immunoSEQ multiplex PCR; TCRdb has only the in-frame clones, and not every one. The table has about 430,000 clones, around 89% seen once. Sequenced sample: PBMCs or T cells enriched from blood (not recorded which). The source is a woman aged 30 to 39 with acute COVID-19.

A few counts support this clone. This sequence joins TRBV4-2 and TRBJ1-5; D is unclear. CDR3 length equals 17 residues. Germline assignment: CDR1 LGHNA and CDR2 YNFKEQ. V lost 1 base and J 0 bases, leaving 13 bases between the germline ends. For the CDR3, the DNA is TGTGCCAGCAGCCAAGTAGGAGACGCACGTAGCAATCAGCCCCAGCATTTT. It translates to CASSQVGDARSNQPQHF.

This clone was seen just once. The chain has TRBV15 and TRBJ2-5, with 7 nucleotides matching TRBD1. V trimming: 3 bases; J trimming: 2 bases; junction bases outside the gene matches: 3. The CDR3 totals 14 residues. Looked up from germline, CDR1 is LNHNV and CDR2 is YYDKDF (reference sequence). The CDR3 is CATSSGTVQETQYF. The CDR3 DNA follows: TGTGCCACCAGCAGTGGGACAGTACAAGAGACCCAGTACTTC.

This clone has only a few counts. DNA of the CDR3: TGTGCCATCAGTGCCTCGCCCAACCCCAACTACAGGGAAGGCTACACCTTC. Translating gives CAISASPNPNYREGYTF. The V call is TRBV10-3, the J call TRBJ1-2; a weak D match, TRBD1 (6 bases). Trimming left V 4 bases short and J 8 bases short, with 26 bases between. CDR3 length equals 17 residues. The germline V gene has CDR1 ENHRY and CDR2 SYGVKD.

The CDR3 sequence: CASKGVSSYNEQFF. In DNA, the CDR3 is TGTGCCAGCAAGGGGGTTAGCTCCTACAATGAGCAGTTCTTC. This sequence joins TRBV2 and TRBJ2-1; D possibly corresponds to TRBD1 (6 bases). The CDR3 extends over 14 amino acids. Germline V gene data show CDR1 as SNHLY and CDR2 as FYNNEI. V lost 7 bases to trimming and J lost 0 bases, with 10 bases between them.

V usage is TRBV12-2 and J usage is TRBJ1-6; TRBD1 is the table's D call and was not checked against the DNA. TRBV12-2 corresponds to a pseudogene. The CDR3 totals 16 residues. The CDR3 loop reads CASRLARGTGGSPLHF. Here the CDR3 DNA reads TGTGCAAGTCGCTTGGCCCGTGGGACAGGGGGCTCACCCCTCCACTTT.

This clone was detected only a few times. The chain's CDR3 is CAISDSQSGGNQPQHF. The CDR3 nucleotides read TGTGCCATCAGTGACAGTCAGTCCGGGGGCAATCAGCCCCAGCATTTT. J is TRBJ1-5 and V is TRBV10-3; D gene unclear. This CDR3 region has 16 residues. V gave up 3 bases and J gave up 2 bases, with 14 bases separating them. Germline values: CDR1 ENHRY, CDR2 SYGVKD.

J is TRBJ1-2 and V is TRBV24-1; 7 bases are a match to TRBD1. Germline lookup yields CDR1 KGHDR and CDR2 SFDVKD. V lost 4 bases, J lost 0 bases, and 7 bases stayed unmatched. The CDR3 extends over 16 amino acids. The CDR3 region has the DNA TGTGCCACCAGTGAGGGGCAGGGGGTTTCTAACTATGGCTACACCTTC. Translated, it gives CATSEGQGVSNYGYTF.

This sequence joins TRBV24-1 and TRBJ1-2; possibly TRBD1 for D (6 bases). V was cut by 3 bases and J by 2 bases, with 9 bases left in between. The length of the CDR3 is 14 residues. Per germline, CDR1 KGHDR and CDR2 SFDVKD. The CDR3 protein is CATSDLGQNYGYTF. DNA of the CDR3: TGTGCCACCAGTGATCTAGGACAGAACTATGGCTACACCTTC.

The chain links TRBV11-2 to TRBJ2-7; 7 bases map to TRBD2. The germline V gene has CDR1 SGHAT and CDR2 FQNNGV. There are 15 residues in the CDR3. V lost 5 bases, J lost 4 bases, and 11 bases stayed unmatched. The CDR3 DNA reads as TGTGCCAGCAGCCATGGGAGGGGCCAACCTTACGAGCAGTACTTC. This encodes CASSHGRGQPYEQYF.

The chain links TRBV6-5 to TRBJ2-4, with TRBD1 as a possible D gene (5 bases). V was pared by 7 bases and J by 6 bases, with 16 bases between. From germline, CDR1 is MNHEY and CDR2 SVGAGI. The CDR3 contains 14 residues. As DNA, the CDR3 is TGTGCCAGCACTCGTGGACCAGGGTCAAACATTCAGTACTTC. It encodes CASTRGPGSNIQYF.

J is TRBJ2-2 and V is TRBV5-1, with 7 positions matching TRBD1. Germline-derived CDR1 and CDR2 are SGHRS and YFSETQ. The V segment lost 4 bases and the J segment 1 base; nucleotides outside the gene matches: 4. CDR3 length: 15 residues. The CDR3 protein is CASSQGQKNTGELFF. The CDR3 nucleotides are TGCGCCAGCAGCCAGGGACAGAAGAACACCGGGGAGCTGTTTTTT.

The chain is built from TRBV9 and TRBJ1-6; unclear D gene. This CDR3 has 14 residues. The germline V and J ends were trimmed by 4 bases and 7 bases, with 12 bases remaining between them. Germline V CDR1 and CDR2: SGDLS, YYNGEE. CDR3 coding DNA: TGTGCCAGCAGCCGGGGAGGGCTGAATTCACCCCTCCACTTT. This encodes CASSRGGLNSPLHF.

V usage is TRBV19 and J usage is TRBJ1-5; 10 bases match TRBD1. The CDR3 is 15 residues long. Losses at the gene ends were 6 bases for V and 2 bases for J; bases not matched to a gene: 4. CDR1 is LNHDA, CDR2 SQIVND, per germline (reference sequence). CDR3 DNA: TGTGCCAGTAGGTCCGGGACAGGGGGCAATCAGCCCCAGCATTTT. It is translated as CASRSGTGGNQPQHF.

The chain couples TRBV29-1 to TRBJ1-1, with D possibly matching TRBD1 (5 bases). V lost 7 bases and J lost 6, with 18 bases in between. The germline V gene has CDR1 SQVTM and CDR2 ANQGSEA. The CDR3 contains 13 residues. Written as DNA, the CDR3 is TGCAGCGGAACCGAACCCGGGGGGGCTGAAGCTTTCTTT. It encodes CSGTEPGGAEAFF.

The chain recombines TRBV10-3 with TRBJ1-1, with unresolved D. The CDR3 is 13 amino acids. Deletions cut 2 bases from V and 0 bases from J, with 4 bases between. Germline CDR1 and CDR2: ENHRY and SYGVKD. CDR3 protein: CAISEEMNTEAFF. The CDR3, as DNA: TGTGCCATCAGTGAGGAGATGAACACTGAAGCTTTCTTT.

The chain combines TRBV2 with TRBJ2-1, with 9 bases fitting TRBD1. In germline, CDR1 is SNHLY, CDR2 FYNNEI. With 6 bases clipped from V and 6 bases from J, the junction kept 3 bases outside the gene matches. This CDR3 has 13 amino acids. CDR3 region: CASRRDRANEQFF. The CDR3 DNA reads TGTGCCAGCAGGCGGGACAGGGCCAATGAGCAGTTCTTC.

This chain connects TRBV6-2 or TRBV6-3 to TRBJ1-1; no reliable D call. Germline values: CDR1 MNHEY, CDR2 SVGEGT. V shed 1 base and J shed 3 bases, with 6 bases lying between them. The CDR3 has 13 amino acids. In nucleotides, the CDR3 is TGTGCCAGCAGTTACTTTCGGGACACTGAAGCTTTCTTT. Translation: CASSYFRDTEAFF.

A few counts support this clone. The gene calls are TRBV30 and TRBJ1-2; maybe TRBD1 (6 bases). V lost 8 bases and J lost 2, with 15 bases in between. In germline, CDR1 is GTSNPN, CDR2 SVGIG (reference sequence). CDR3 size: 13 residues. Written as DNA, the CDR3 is TGTGCCAGCGGACAGATTTCGAACTATGGCTACACCTTC. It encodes CASGQISNYGYTF.

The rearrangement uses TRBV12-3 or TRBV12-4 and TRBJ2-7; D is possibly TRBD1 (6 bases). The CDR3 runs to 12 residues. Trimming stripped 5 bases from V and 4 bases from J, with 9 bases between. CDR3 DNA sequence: TGTGCCAGCAGTAAGCAGGGGTACGAGCAGTACTTC. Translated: CASSKQGYEQYF.

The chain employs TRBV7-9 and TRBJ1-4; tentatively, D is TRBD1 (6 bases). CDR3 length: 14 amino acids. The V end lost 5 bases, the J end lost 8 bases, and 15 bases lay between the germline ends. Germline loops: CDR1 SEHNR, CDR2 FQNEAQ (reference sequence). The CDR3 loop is CASSLRGADEKLFF. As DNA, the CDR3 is TGTGCCAGCAGCCTCCGGGGGGCAGACGAAAAACTGTTTTTT.

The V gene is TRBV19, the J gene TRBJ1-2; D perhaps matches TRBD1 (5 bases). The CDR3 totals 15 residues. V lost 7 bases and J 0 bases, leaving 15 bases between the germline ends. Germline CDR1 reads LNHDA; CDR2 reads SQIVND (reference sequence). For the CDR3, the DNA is TGTGCCAGTACCCGACGACAGATTCCTAACTATGGCTACACCTTC. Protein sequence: CASTRRQIPNYGYTF.

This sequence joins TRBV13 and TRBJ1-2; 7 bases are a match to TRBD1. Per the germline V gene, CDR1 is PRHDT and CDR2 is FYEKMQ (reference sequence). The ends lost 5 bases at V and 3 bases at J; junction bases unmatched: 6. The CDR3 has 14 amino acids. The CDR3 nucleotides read TGTGCCAGCAGCCCCCCTGACAGGGACTATGGCTACACCTTC. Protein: CASSPPDRDYGYTF.

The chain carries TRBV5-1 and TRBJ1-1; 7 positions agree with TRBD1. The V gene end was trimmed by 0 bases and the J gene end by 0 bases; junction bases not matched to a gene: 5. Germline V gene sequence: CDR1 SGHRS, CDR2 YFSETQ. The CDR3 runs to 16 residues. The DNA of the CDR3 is TGCGCCAGCAGCTTGGCCGGGACAGAAATGAACACTGAAGCTTTCTTT. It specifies CASSLAGTEMNTEAFF.

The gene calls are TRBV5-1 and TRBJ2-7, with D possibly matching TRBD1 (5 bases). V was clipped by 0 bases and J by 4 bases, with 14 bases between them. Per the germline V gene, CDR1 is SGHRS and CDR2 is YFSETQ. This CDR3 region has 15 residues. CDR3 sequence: CASSLVQGTLYEQYF. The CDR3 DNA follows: TGCGCCAGCAGCTTGGTCCAGGGAACCCTTTACGAGCAGTACTTC. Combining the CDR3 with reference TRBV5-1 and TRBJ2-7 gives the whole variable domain KAGVTQTPRYLIKTRGQQVTLSCSPISGHRSVSWYQQTPGQGLQFLFEYFSETQRNKGNFPGRFSGRQFSNSRSEMNVSTLELGDSALYLCASSLVQGTLYEQYFGPGTRLTVT.